The 22 T cell receptor beta chains below come from one sample, sequenced in a study of early T cells in non-severe SARS-CoV-2 infection. TCRdb processed the 5' RACE reads anew with MiXCR; each CDR3 protein has one entry. This sample yields around 66,000 distinct CDR3 sequences, of which 5.9% are seen a single time; around 3.3% belongs to the top ten. The source was whole blood, collected at baseline. The receptors originated from an adult who was a healthcare worker with PCR-confirmed SARS-CoV-2 infection or an uninfected control (not recorded which).

This clonotype showed up many times. The chain carries TRBV9 and TRBJ2-7; no clear D gene. V lost 3 bases, J lost 0 bases, and 7 bases lay in between. The CDR3 sequence is 13 residues long. CDR1 and CDR2 from the germline V gene are SGDLS and YYNGEE. CDR3 DNA sequence: TGTGCCAGCAGCGGCGATAGCTCCTACGAGCAGTACTTC. Amino acid sequence: CASSGDSSYEQYF. Full variable domain (missing parts from reference TRBV9 and TRBJ2-7): DSGVTQTPKHLITATGQRVTLRCSPRSGDLSVYWYQQSLDQGLQFLIQYYNGEERAKGNILERFSAQQFPDLHSELNLSSLELGDSALYFCASSGDSSYEQYFGPGTRLTVT.

The rearrangement uses TRBV24-1 and TRBJ1-2; D is ambiguous. Between the trimmed V and J ends, which lost 3 bases and 6 bases, there was a span of 16 bases. The germline CDR1 and CDR2 sequences are KGHDR and SFDVKD. The CDR3 is 15 residues long. The CDR3 DNA reads TGTGCCACCAGTGATCCGGGCCTTGGGGTGCATGGCTACACCTTC. Translated, it gives CATSDPGLGVHGYTF.

This clonotype was recorded at least ten times. The V gene is TRBV7-2, the J gene TRBJ2-1, with 8 bases matching TRBD2. In germline, CDR1 is SGHTA, CDR2 FQGNSA. V was pared by 5 bases and J by 1 base, with 4 bases of the junction left unmatched. The CDR3 covers 15 residues. The chain's CDR3 is CASSRTSGSYNEQFF. In DNA, the CDR3 is TGTGCCAGCAGCCGAACTAGCGGTTCCTACAATGAGCAGTTCTTC.

The sample holds many counts of this clonotype. J is TRBJ2-1 and V is TRBV24-1; D not resolved. The CDR3 is made up of 16 amino acids. V was cut by 3 bases and J by 0 bases, with 11 bases left in between. Germline-derived CDR1 and CDR2 are KGHDR and SFDVKD. The CDR3 region is CATSDSPGSSYNEQFF. The CDR3 DNA sequence: TGTGCCACCAGTGATAGCCCAGGCAGCTCCTACAATGAGCAGTTCTTC.

This clonotype appeared many times. This chain connects TRBV9 to TRBJ2-5, with 7 positions matching TRBD2. Germline CDR1 reads SGDLS; CDR2 reads YYNGEE. Trimming cost V 2 bases and J 1 base; bases outside gene matches: 8. This CDR3 contains 16 residues. The CDR3 sequence: CASSVSGPTLQETQYF. The CDR3 coding sequence is TGTGCCAGCAGCGTTAGCGGGCCTACACTCCAAGAGACCCAGTACTTC.

In its sample, this clonotype was seen many times. The V gene is TRBV7-2, the J gene TRBJ2-2; D possibly corresponds to TRBD2 (5 bases). This CDR3 spans 15 amino acids. The V and J ends lost 3 bases and 2 bases respectively, with 10 bases between them. Looked up from germline, CDR1 is SGHTA and CDR2 is FQGNSA. CDR3 sequence reads: CASSFASSNTGELFF. As DNA, the CDR3 is TGTGCCAGCAGCTTCGCTAGCTCTAACACCGGGGAGCTGTTTTTT.

There are many counts of this clonotype. The rearrangement uses TRBV7-9 and TRBJ1-1; D is uncertain. CDR3 size: 13 residues. Deletions cut 5 bases from V and 0 bases from J, with 7 bases between. Germline CDR1 is SEHNR and CDR2 is FQNEAQ (reference sequence). The CDR3 loop is CASSPGLNTEAFF. For the CDR3, the DNA is TGTGCCAGCAGCCCAGGTTTGAACACTGAAGCTTTCTTT.

This clonotype was detected ten times or more. The chain recombines TRBV20-1 with TRBJ2-7, with D uncertain. This CDR3 has 11 residues. Per the germline V gene, CDR1 is DFQATT and CDR2 is SNEGSKA (reference sequence). V gave up 4 bases and J gave up 5 bases, with 9 bases separating them. The CDR3 here is CSATNYHEQYF. The CDR3 DNA sequence: TGCAGTGCTACCAACTATCACGAGCAGTACTTC.

Ten or more counts support this clonotype. The V gene is TRBV28, the J gene TRBJ2-7; TRBD1 aligns across 10 bases. CDR1 and CDR2 from the germline V gene are MDHEN and SYDVKM. The CDR3 contains 13 residues. V lost 5 bases, J lost 3 bases, and 1 base stayed unmatched. Here the CDR3 DNA reads TGTGCCAGCAGTCGGGACAGGGGCTACGAGCAGTACTTC. Amino acid sequence: CASSRDRGYEQYF.

This clonotype was seen at least ten times. This chain uses TRBV28 with TRBJ2-5; D remains unclear. Trimming removed 1 base at V and 7 bases at J, with 4 bases between. The CDR3 consists of 11 residues. The V gene's germline CDR1 is MDHEN and CDR2 SYDVKM. The CDR3 DNA reads as TGTGCCAGCAGTTTATTTGGGACCCAGTACTTC. Its translation: CASSLFGTQYF.

The J gene is TRBJ1-5, the V gene TRBV2; a possible D gene is TRBD1 (5 bases). The V gene lost 5 bases and the J gene lost 6 bases, with 11 bases spanning the gap. CDR3 size: 13 residues. Per the germline V gene, CDR1 is SNHLY and CDR2 is FYNNEI. The CDR3 region is CASSIGTVQPQHF. The CDR3 region has the DNA TGTGCCAGCAGTATTGGGACGGTTCAGCCCCAGCATTTT.

This rearrangement joins TRBV5-4 to TRBJ2-1; 7 bases agree with TRBD1. J was trimmed by 7 bases and V by 0 bases; bases with no gene match: 1. Germline V lookup: CDR1 SGHNT, CDR2 YYREEE (reference sequence). The CDR3 is made up of 13 amino acids. The CDR3 nucleotides are TGTGCCAGCAGCTTGGTACAGGGGAATGAGCAGTTCTTC. Translation gives CASSLVQGNEQFF.

This clonotype was counted ten times or more. The chain carries TRBV10-3 and TRBJ2-3, with TRBD2 matching over 11 bases. V gave up 6 bases and J gave up 5 bases; unmatched junction bases: 7. CDR1 and CDR2 (germline): ENHRY, SYGVKD. This CDR3 region has 15 residues. CDR3 in DNA: TGTGCCATCAGCGCTAGCGGGAGGAGATTAGATACGCAGTATTTT. Translating gives CAISASGRRLDTQYF.

This clonotype was picked up many times. The chain is built from TRBV28 and TRBJ1-6; 9 positions match TRBD1. Trimming cost V 6 bases and J 9 bases; bases outside gene matches: 6. This CDR3 has 14 residues. Germline-derived CDR1 and CDR2 are MDHEN and SYDVKM. As DNA, the CDR3 is TGTGCCAGCAGCGAGGGACAGGGCGGTTCACCCCTCCACTTT. Amino acid sequence: CASSEGQGGSPLHF.

The chain links TRBV11-2 to TRBJ2-1, with D uncertain. Germline lookup yields CDR1 SGHAT and CDR2 FQNNGV. V shed 1 base and J shed 1 base, with 2 bases lying between them. CDR3 size: 13 residues. The CDR3: CASSLVSYNEQFF. DNA for the CDR3: TGTGCCAGCAGCTTAGTGTCCTACAATGAGCAGTTCTTC. Filled out from reference TRBV11-2 and TRBJ2-1, the complete variable domain reads EAGVAQSPRYKIIEKRQSVAFWCNPISGHATLYWYQQILGQGPKLLIQFQNNGVVDDSQLPKDRFSAERLKGVDSTLKIQPAKLEDSAVYLCASSLVSYNEQFFGPGTRLTVL.

This clonotype was seen at least ten times. The genes are TRBV4-3 and TRBJ1-2; D is unresolved. This CDR3 comprises 15 residues. Germline CDR1 is LGHNA and CDR2 is YSLEER. Trimming stripped 2 bases from V and 3 bases from J, with 13 bases between. The CDR3 reads CASSQKGLVDYGYTF. CDR3 nucleotides: TGCGCCAGCAGCCAAAAGGGCCTGGTGGACTATGGCTACACCTTC.

Worth noting for this clonotype: A much larger clone differs by one base, so this may be a read error. This chain uses TRBV5-1 with TRBJ2-1; tentative D call: TRBD2 (5 bases). This CDR3 is built from 12 residues. In germline, CDR1 is SGHRS, CDR2 YFSETQ. Trimming cost V 5 bases and J 9 bases, with 12 bases left between them. DNA of the CDR3: TGCGCCAGCAGTCGGGATCGGGGTGAGCAGTTCTTC. It encodes CASSRDRGEQFF.

The chain joins TRBV14 to TRBJ2-1, with 9 positions matching TRBD1. The CDR3 covers 16 residues. Germline CDR1 SGHDN, CDR2 FVKESK. The V and J ends lost 4 bases and 6 bases, in that order; junction bases with no gene match: 10. The CDR3 is CASSPTGTGLGNEQFF. CDR3 sequence (DNA): TGTGCCAGCAGCCCGACCGGGACAGGGTTAGGCAATGAGCAGTTCTTC. Variable domain in full (rest from reference TRBV14 and TRBJ2-1): EAGVTQFPSHSVIEKGQTVTLRCDPISGHDNLYWYRRVMGKEIKFLLHFVKESKQDESGMPNNRFLAERTGGTYSTLKVQPAELEDSGVYFCASSPTGTGLGNEQFFGPGTRLTVL.

This clonotype was seen at least ten times. The chain recombines TRBV20-1 with TRBJ2-3; D might be TRBD2 (6 bases). CDR3 length: 11 amino acids. The germline V and J ends were trimmed by 3 bases and 8 bases, with 9 bases remaining between them. Per the germline V gene, CDR1 is DFQATT and CDR2 is SNEGSKA (reference sequence). Written as DNA, the CDR3 is TGCAGTGCTAGTAGGGGAGGTACGCAGTATTTT. Protein product: CSASRGGTQYF.

This clonotype was seen repeatedly, ten times or more. The rearrangement joins TRBV30 to TRBJ2-5; D might be TRBD2 (6 bases). The CDR3 spans 12 residues. Germline-derived CDR1 and CDR2 are GTSNPN and SVGIG (reference sequence). The V and J ends lost 2 bases and 5 bases respectively, with 9 bases between them. DNA of the CDR3: TGTGCCTGGAGTACTAGCTATGAGACCCAGTACTTC. Its translation: CAWSTSYETQYF.

The sample holds many counts of this clonotype. The rearrangement joins TRBV6-5 to TRBJ1-5; D might be TRBD1 (5 bases). The germline V and J ends were trimmed by 0 bases and 11 bases, with 11 bases remaining between them. The CDR3 is 13 amino acids. Germline CDR1 is MNHEY and CDR2 is SVGAGI. CDR3 DNA sequence: TGTGCCAGCAGTTACTCGAGGGGTGAGGCCCAGCATTTT. Amino acid sequence: CASSYSRGEAQHF.

This clonotype was counted a few times. The chain links TRBV7-6 to TRBJ2-6; D remains unclear. Germline V gives CDR1 SGHVS, CDR2 FNYEAQ. Trimming left V 1 base short and J 4 bases short, with 8 bases between. The CDR3 runs to 15 residues. CDR3: CASSLDRSGANVLTF. The CDR3, as DNA: TGTGCCAGCAGCTTAGATCGGTCCGGGGCCAACGTCCTGACTTTC.